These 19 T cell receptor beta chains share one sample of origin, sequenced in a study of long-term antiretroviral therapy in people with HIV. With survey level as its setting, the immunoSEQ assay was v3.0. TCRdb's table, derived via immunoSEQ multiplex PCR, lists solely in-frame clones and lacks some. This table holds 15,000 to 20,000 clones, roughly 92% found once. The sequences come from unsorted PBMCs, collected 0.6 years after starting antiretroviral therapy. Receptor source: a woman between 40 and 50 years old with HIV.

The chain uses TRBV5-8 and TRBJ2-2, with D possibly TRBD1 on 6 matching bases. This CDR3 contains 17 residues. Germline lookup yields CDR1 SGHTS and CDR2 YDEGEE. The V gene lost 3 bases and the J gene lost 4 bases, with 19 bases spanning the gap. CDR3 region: CASSWTADSRGTGELFF. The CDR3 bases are TGTGCCAGCAGCTGGACAGCCGATTCCCGGGGCACCGGGGAGCTGTTTTTT. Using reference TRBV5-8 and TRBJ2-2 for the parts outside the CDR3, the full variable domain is EAGVTQSPTHLIKTRGQQATLRCSPISGHTSVYWYQQALGLGLQFLLWYDEGEERNRGNFPPRFSGRQFPNYSSELNVNALELEDSALYLCASSWTADSRGTGELFFGEGSRLTVL.

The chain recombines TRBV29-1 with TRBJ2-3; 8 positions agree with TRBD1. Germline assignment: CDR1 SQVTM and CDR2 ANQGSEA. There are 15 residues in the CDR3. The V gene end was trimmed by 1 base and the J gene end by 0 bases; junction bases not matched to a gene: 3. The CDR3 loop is CSVEATGGSTDTQYF. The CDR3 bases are TGCAGCGTTGAAGCTACAGGGGGGAGCACAGATACGCAGTATTTT.

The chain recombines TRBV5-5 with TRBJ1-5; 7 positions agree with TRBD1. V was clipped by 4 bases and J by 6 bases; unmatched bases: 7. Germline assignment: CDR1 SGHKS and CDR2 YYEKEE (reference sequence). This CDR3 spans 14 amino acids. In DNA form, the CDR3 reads TGTGCCAGCAGCGGAACAGGGGACAGTCAGCCCCAGCATTTT. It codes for CASSGTGDSQPQHF.

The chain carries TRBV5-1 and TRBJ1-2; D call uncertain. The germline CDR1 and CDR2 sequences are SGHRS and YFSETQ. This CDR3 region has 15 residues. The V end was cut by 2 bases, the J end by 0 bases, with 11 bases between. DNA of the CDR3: TGCGCCAGCAGCTTCGGAGGGCTGGCTAACTATGGCTACACCTTC. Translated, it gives CASSFGGLANYGYTF.

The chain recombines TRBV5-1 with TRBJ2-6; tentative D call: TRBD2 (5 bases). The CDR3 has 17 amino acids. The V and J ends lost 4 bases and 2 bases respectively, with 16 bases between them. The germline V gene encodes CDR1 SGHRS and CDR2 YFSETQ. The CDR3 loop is CASSLTGVSPGANVLTF. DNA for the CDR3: TGCGCCAGCAGCCTTACCGGGGTCTCTCCTGGGGCCAACGTCCTGACTTTC.

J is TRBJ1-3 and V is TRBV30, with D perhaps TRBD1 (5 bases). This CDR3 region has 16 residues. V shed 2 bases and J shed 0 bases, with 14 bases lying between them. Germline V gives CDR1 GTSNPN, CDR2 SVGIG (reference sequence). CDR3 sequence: CAWSHKRQLSGNTIYF. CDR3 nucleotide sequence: TGTGCCTGGAGTCATAAGAGACAGCTCTCTGGAAACACCATATATTTT.

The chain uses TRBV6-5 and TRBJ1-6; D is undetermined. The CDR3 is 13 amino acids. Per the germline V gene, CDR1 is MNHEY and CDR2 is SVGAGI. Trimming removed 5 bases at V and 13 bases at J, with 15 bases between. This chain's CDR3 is CASSTGNRDPLHF. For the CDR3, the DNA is TGTGCCAGCAGTACGGGAAACCGTGACCCCCTCCACTTT.

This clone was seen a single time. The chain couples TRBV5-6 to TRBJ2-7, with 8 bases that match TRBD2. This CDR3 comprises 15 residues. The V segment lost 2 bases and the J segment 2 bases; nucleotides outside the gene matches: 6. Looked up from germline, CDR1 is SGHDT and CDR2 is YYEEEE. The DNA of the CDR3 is TGTGCCAGCAGCTTTCGGGGGGGCGATCCCTACGAGCAGTACTTC. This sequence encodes CASSFRGGDPYEQYF.

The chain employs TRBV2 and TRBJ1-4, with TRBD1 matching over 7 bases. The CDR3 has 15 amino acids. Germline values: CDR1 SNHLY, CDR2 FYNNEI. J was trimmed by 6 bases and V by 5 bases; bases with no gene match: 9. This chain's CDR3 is CASSPMRQGHEKLFF. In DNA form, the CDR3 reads TGTGCCAGCAGTCCGATGCGACAGGGTCATGAAAAACTGTTTTTT.

The CDR3 loop is CSGGQETQYF. The CDR3 region has the DNA TGCAGCGGGGGTCAAGAGACCCAGTACTTC. V gene TRBV29-1 combines with J gene TRBJ2-5; D ambiguous. The germline CDR1 and CDR2 sequences are SQVTM and ANQGSEA. The CDR3 loop spans 10 amino acids. With 7 bases removed from V and 2 bases from J, the gap between germline ends came to 5 bases.

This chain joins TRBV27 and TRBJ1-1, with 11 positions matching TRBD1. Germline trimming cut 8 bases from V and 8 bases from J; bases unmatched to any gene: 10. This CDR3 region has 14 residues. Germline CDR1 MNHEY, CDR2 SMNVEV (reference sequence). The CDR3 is CASRRDRGFREAFF. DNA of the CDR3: TGTGCCAGCCGCCGGGACAGGGGGTTTCGGGAAGCTTTCTTT.

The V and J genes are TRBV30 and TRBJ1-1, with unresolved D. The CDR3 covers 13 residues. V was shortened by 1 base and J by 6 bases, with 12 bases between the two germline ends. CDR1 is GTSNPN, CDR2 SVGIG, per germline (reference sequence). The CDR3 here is CAWSAGFKAEAFF. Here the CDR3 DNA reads TGTGCCTGGAGTGCGGGGTTTAAGGCTGAAGCTTTCTTT.

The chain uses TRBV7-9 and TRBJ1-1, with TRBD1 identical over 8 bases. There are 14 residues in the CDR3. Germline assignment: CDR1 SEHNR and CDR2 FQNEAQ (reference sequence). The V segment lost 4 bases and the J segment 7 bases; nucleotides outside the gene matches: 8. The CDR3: CASSSDRVVGEAFF. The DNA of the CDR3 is TGTGCCAGCAGCTCGGACAGGGTTGTTGGTGAAGCTTTCTTT.

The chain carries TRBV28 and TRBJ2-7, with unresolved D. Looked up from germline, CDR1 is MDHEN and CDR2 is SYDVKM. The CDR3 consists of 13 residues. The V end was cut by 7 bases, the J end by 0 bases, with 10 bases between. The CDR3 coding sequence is TGTGCCAGCACCGACACACGCTCCTACGAGCAGTACTTC. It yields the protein CASTDTRSYEQYF.

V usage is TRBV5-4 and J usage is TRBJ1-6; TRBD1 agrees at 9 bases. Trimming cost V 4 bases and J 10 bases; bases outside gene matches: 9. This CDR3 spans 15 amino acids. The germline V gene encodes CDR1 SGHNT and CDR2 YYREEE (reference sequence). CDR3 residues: CASSRQGGSESPLHF. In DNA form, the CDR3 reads TGTGCCAGCAGCCGACAGGGGGGATCGGAGTCACCCCTCCACTTT.

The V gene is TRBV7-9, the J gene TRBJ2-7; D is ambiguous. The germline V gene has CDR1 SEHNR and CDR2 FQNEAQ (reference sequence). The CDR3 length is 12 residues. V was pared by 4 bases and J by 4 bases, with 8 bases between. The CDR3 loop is CASSSDWYEQYF. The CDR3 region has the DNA TGTGCCAGCAGCTCTGACTGGTACGAGCAGTACTTC. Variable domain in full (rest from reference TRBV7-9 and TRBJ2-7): DTGVSQNPRHKITKRGQNVTFRCDPISEHNRLYWYRQTLGQGPEFLTYFQNEAQLEKSRLLSDRFSAERPKGSFSTLEIQRTEQGDSAMYLCASSSDWYEQYFGPGTRLTVT.

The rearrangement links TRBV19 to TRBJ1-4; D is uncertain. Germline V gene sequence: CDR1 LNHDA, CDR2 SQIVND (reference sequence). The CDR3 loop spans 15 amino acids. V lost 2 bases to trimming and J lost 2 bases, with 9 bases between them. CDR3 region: CASSISARTNEKLFF. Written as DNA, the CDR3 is TGTGCCAGTAGTATATCGGCACGGACTAATGAAAAACTGTTTTTT.

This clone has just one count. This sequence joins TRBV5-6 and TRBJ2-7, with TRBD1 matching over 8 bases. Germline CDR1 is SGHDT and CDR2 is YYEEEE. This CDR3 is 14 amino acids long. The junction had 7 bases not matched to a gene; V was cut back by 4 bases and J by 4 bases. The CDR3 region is CASSAGTGRYEQYF. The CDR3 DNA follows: TGTGCCAGCAGCGCCGGGACAGGACGATACGAGCAGTACTTC.

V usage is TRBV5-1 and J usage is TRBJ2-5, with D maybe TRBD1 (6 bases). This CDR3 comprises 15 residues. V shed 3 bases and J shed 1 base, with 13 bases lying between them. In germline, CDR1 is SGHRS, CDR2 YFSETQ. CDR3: CASSSTGEAQETQYF. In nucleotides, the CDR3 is TGCGCCAGCAGCTCGACAGGTGAGGCCCAAGAGACCCAGTACTTC.